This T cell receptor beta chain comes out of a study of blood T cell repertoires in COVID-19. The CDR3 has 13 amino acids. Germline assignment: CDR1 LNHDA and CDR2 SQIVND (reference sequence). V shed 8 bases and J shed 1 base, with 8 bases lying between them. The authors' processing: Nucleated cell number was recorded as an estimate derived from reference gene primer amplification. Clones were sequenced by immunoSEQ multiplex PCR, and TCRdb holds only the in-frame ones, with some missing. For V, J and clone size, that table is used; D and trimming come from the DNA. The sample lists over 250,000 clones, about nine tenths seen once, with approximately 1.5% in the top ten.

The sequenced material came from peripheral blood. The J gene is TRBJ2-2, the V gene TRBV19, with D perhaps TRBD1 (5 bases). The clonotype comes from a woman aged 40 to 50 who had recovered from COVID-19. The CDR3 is CASSRGNTGELFF. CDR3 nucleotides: TGTGCCAGTTCAAGGGGGAACACCGGGGAGCTGTTTTTT. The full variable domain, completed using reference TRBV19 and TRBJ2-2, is DGGITQSPKYLFRKEGQNVTLSCEQNLNHDAMYWYRQDPGQGLRLIYYSQIVNDFQKGDIAEGYSVSREKKESFPLTVTSAQKNPTAFYLCASSRGNTGELFFGEGSRLTVL.